Shown below are 20 T cell receptor beta chains from a single sample sequenced in a study of cytomegalovirus exposure and HLA in healthy donors. Assay: immunoSEQ multiplex PCR; the TCRdb copy retains only in-frame clones and omits some. The sample lists 50,000 to 80,000 clones, about 89% seen once, with around 1.5% in the top ten. Source material: PBMCs. The origin of the receptors is a woman younger than 30 in good health and CMV-seronegative.

This sequence joins TRBV9 and TRBJ1-1; 7 bases map to TRBD1. The J segment lost 5 bases and the V segment lost 4 bases, leaving 5 bases of the junction unmatched. Germline V lookup: CDR1 SGDLS, CDR2 YYNGEE. This CDR3 is built from 13 residues. The CDR3 here is CASSFATGTEAFF. As DNA, the CDR3 is TGTGCCAGCAGCTTCGCGACAGGGACTGAAGCTTTCTTT.

This chain joins TRBV13 and TRBJ2-6; D is unresolved. Trimming stripped 5 bases from V and 0 bases from J, with 8 bases between. The CDR3 consists of 15 residues. Germline loops: CDR1 PRHDT, CDR2 FYEKMQ (reference sequence). The CDR3 DNA follows: TGTGCCAGCAGCGTGGAGAGCTCTGGGGCCAACGTCCTGACTTTC. Translation gives CASSVESSGANVLTF.

The V gene is TRBV7-8, the J gene TRBJ2-3; tentatively, D is TRBD2 (5 bases). Trimming removed 5 bases at V and 0 bases at J, with 18 bases between. The CDR3 runs to 17 residues. The germline gives CDR1 SGHVS, CDR2 FQNEAQ. The CDR3 loop reads CASSPILGAPSTDTQYF. Written as DNA, the CDR3 is TGTGCCAGCAGCCCCATATTGGGAGCGCCTAGCACAGATACGCAGTATTTT. Full variable domain (missing parts from reference TRBV7-8 and TRBJ2-3): GAGVSQSPRYKVAKRGQDVALRCDPISGHVSLFWYQQALGQGPEFLTYFQNEAQLDKSGLPSDRFFAERPEGSVSTLKIQRTQQEDSAVYLCASSPILGAPSTDTQYFGPGTRLTVL.

The chain links TRBV27 to TRBJ1-1, with 7 bases aligning to TRBD1. Germline V gene data show CDR1 as MNHEY and CDR2 as SMNVEV (reference sequence). The CDR3 loop spans 15 amino acids. J was trimmed by 1 base and V by 6 bases; bases with no gene match: 8. The CDR3 region is CASRSRGHGNTEAFF. The DNA of the CDR3 is TGTGCCAGCAGGTCGAGGGGGCACGGGAACACTGAAGCTTTCTTT.

Only one count was recorded for this clone. This chain connects TRBV27 to TRBJ2-5; 13 nucleotides line up with TRBD2. From germline, CDR1 is MNHEY and CDR2 SMNVEV (reference sequence). This CDR3 is built from 15 residues. J lost 7 bases, V lost 2 bases, and 4 bases had no gene match. The CDR3 loop is CASSLGLAGEGTQYF. The CDR3 DNA is TGTGCCAGCAGTTTAGGACTAGCGGGAGAAGGGACCCAGTACTTC.

The CDR3 region is CASRRTGSNQPQHF. DNA for the CDR3: TGCGCCAGCAGACGGACAGGGTCCAATCAGCCCCAGCATTTT. The genes are TRBV10-2 and TRBJ1-5, with 8 bases fitting TRBD1. There are 14 residues in the CDR3. CDR1 is WSHSY, CDR2 SAAADI, per germline. The V and J ends lost 6 bases and 3 bases, in that order; junction bases with no gene match: 4.

CDR3 protein: CASSSLLAGYTGELFF. In DNA form, the CDR3 reads TGTGCCAGCAGCTCCCTTCTAGCGGGATACACCGGGGAGCTGTTTTTT. The V call is TRBV5-6, the J call TRBJ2-2, with 9 bases fitting TRBD2. The CDR3 is 16 amino acids. V lost 3 bases, J lost 3 bases, and 6 bases stayed unmatched. Looked up from germline, CDR1 is SGHDT and CDR2 is YYEEEE.

This chain links TRBV2 with TRBJ1-5; TRBD1 matches 8 bases. J was trimmed by 4 bases and V by 6 bases; bases with no gene match: 8. Germline CDR1 SNHLY, CDR2 FYNNEI. This CDR3 has 15 residues. The CDR3 region has the DNA TGTGCCAGCAGCGGAGACAGGGGCAAAAATCAGCCCCAGCATTTT. It specifies CASSGDRGKNQPQHF.

The V call is TRBV5-1, the J call TRBJ2-1, with 14 bases that match TRBD2. Germline V gene data show CDR1 as SGHRS and CDR2 as YFSETQ. The V segment lost 3 bases and the J segment 4 bases; nucleotides outside the gene matches: 3. The CDR3 sequence is 16 residues long. CDR3 sequence: CASSWGLAGVYNEQFF. The CDR3 nucleotides read TGCGCCAGCAGCTGGGGACTAGCGGGAGTGTACAATGAGCAGTTCTTC.

This rearrangement joins TRBV5-1 to TRBJ1-1; a weak D match, TRBD1 (5 bases). The germline V gene has CDR1 SGHRS and CDR2 YFSETQ. The ends were cut back, 1 base at V and 4 bases at J, with 14 bases in the middle. CDR3 length: 15 amino acids. The CDR3 protein is CASSLFLQGGTEAFF. DNA of the CDR3: TGCGCCAGCAGCTTGTTCCTCCAGGGAGGCACTGAAGCTTTCTTT. The full variable domain, completed using reference TRBV5-1 and TRBJ1-1, is KAGVTQTPRYLIKTRGQQVTLSCSPISGHRSVSWYQQTPGQGLQFLFEYFSETQRNKGNFPGRFSGRQFSNSRSEMNVSTLELGDSALYLCASSLFLQGGTEAFFGQGTRLTVV.

The V gene is TRBV5-6, the J gene TRBJ1-2; TRBD1 aligns across 7 bases. Germline V lookup: CDR1 SGHDT, CDR2 YYEEEE. Unmatched junction bases numbered 6, after V lost 2 bases and J lost 8 bases. This CDR3 contains 13 residues. DNA of the CDR3: TGTGCCAGCAGCTTTAACAGGGGTGAGGGCTACACCTTC. Protein: CASSFNRGEGYTF. Supplemented by reference TRBV5-6 and TRBJ1-2, the full variable domain reads DAGVTQSPTHLIKTRGQQVTLRCSPKSGHDTVSWYQQALGQGPQFIFQYYEEEERQRGNFPDRFSGHQFPNYSSELNVNALLLGDSALYLCASSFNRGEGYTFGSGTRLTVV.

The rearrangement uses TRBV19 and TRBJ2-7; 12 bases are a match to TRBD2. There are 15 residues in the CDR3. Germline V gives CDR1 LNHDA, CDR2 SQIVND (reference sequence). Germline trimming cut 4 bases from V and 4 bases from J; bases unmatched to any gene: 5. The CDR3 DNA reads TGTGCCAGTAGTAACAGACTAGCGGGGGAGTACGAGCAGTACTTC. Residues: CASSNRLAGEYEQYF. Looking up the rest from reference TRBV19 and TRBJ2-7 gives the full variable domain: DGGITQSPKYLFRKEGQNVTLSCEQNLNHDAMYWYRQDPGQGLRLIYYSQIVNDFQKGDIAEGYSVSREKKESFPLTVTSAQKNPTAFYLCASSNRLAGEYEQYFGPGTRLTVT.

This clone occurred a few times. The chain joins TRBV19 to TRBJ2-7; D might be TRBD2 (6 bases). CDR1 and CDR2 (germline): LNHDA, SQIVND (reference sequence). The CDR3 contains 15 residues. Trimming pared 5 bases from V and 6 bases from J, leaving 20 bases between. The CDR3 DNA sequence: TGTGCCAGTAGTGATCAGGGAGGAACCGGAAGCGAGCAGTACTTC. Amino acids: CASSDQGGTGSEQYF.

V usage is TRBV7-2 and J usage is TRBJ2-3; 11 bases line up with TRBD2. This CDR3 contains 14 residues. The trim removed 5 bases at V and 11 bases at J, leaving 9 bases unmatched. Germline-derived CDR1 and CDR2 are SGHTA and FQGNSA. Written as DNA, the CDR3 is TGTGCCAGCAGCCCCTCCGGGACTAGCGGCCTGCAGTATTTT. This gives the protein CASSPSGTSGLQYF.

This chain links TRBV5-1 with TRBJ2-6; TRBD1 is a possible D gene (6 bases). Per the germline V gene, CDR1 is SGHRS and CDR2 is YFSETQ. Trimming left V 4 bases short and J 0 bases short, with 8 bases between. This CDR3 has 15 amino acids. CDR3 sequence reads: CASSPQGSGANVLTF. DNA of the CDR3: TGCGCCAGCAGCCCACAGGGCTCTGGGGCCAACGTCCTGACTTTC.

The chain combines TRBV5-6 with TRBJ2-5; TRBD2 matches at 9 bases. Trimming removed 0 bases from V and 5 bases from J; junction bases left unmatched: 8. The CDR3 length is 16 residues. Germline values: CDR1 SGHDT, CDR2 YYEEEE. The CDR3 loop reads CASSLESSGDVETQYF. For the CDR3, the DNA is TGTGCCAGCAGCTTGGAATCTAGCGGGGATGTGGAGACCCAGTACTTC.

The genes are TRBV7-2 and TRBJ2-1; 8 bases align to TRBD2. Per germline, CDR1 SGHTA and CDR2 FQGNSA. V was pared by 5 bases and J by 4 bases, with 19 bases of the junction left unmatched. This CDR3 is built from 19 residues. As DNA, the CDR3 is TGTGCCAGCAGCCCCGTGGGTGGCCCGGGAGCGGGGGAATACAATGAGCAGTTCTTC. Protein: CASSPVGGPGAGEYNEQFF.

This sequence joins TRBV2 and TRBJ2-5; 7 nucleotides align to TRBD1. Germline V gene lookup returns CDR1 SNHLY and CDR2 FYNNEI. The J segment lost 2 bases and the V segment lost 3 bases, leaving 3 bases of the junction unmatched. The CDR3 spans 14 residues. The CDR3 is CASSEVRGQETQYF. CDR3 sequence (DNA): TGTGCCAGCAGTGAGGTCAGGGGGCAAGAGACCCAGTACTTC.

This CDR3 reads CASEDRYGYTF. The CDR3 nucleotides are TGTGCCAGTGAAGACAGATATGGCTACACCTTC. The chain is built from TRBV28 and TRBJ1-2, with D perhaps matching TRBD1 (5 bases). Germline CDR1 and CDR2: MDHEN and SYDVKM. Trimming shortened V by 9 bases and J by 5 bases, and 10 bases separated the two germline ends. The CDR3 is made up of 11 amino acids.

CDR3 region: CASSLSGMAGNTIYF. The CDR3 bases are TGTGCCAGCAGTTTGTCAGGGATGGCCGGAAACACCATATATTTT. The genes are TRBV27 and TRBJ1-3; D is possibly TRBD1 (5 bases). This CDR3 is built from 15 residues. Germline V gene data show CDR1 as MNHEY and CDR2 as SMNVEV (reference sequence). V shed 3 bases and J shed 4 bases, with 13 bases lying between them.